The T cell receptor (beta chain) under discussion was sequenced for a study of STAT5B mutations in CD4+ large granular lymphocyte leukemia. Concerning this clone itself: Its antigen is not known.

Overall study findings and caveats: Compared with healthy controls (2/35), patient top clones favored TRBV06 (8/27). Without putative leukemic clones, patient CD4-sorted repertoires remained more clonal than healthy CD4+ repertoires. No patients shared main leukemic clonotypes, though less than 30% appeared at low frequency elsewhere.

Germline V lookup: CDR1 MNHNY, CDR2 SVGAGI (reference sequence). Trimming removed 3 bases from V and 6 bases from J; junction bases left unmatched: 13. The CDR3 sequence is 16 residues long. The protocol was immunoSEQ multiplex PCR, while the TCRdb copy is restricted to in-frame clones and leaves out a portion. The table records tens of thousands of clones, approximately 79% of them present only once. The clonotype was recovered from a human donor in good health. V gene TRBV6-6 combines with J gene TRBJ1-2; TRBD1 matches 7 bases. Sequenced sample: CD4+ T cells from blood buffy coats. The CDR3 bases are TGTGCCAGCAGTTATTCCTCGGACAGGAATGGCCATGGCTACACCTTC. Its protein is CASSYSSDRNGHGYTF.